Here is one TCR beta chain with its context. Antigen specificity is unknown. Germline CDR1 reads MGHRA; CDR2 reads YSYEKL. The CDR3 contains 13 residues. The ends lost 4 bases at V and 10 bases at J; junction bases unmatched: 6. The method was immunoSEQ multiplex PCR; TCRdb's version includes in-frame clones alone and lacks a portion of them. The sample carries over 150,000 clones, 80% to 90% recorded once. This entry belongs to a study of cytomegalovirus exposure and HLA in healthy donors. The study's findings and limits: In vitro confirmation showed a few CMV-associated chains to be CMV antigen specific. Many donors carried some public TCRs, although rarity characterized most TCR sequences. TCR clusters originating in the first cohort tended to co-occur in the roughly 120 validation repertoires, according to a later analysis. The study designated some 180 TCR beta chains cytomegalovirus-associated.

The sequence derives from a man younger than 35 in good health and CMV-seropositive. Source material: PBMCs. V gene TRBV4-1 combines with J gene TRBJ1-1; 10 bases are shared with TRBD1. The CDR3: CASSPDRTGGAFF. CDR3 in DNA: TGCGCCAGCAGCCCGGATCGGACAGGGGGAGCTTTCTTT.